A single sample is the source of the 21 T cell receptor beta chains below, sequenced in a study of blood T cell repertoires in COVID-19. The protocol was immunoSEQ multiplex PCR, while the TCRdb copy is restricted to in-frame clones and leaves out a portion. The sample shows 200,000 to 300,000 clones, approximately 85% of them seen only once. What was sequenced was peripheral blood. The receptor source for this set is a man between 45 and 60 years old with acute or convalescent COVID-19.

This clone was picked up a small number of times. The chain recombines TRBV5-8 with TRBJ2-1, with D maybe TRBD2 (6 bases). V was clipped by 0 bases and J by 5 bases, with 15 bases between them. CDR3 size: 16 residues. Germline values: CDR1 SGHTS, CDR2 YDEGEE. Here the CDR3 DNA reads TGTGCCAGCAGCTTGGGGGACTTCCCCTTTAACAATGAGCAGTTCTTC. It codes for CASSLGDFPFNNEQFF. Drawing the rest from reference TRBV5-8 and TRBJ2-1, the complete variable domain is EAGVTQSPTHLIKTRGQQATLRCSPISGHTSVYWYQQALGLGLQFLLWYDEGEERNRGNFPPRFSGRQFPNYSSELNVNALELEDSALYLCASSLGDFPFNNEQFFGPGTRLTVL.

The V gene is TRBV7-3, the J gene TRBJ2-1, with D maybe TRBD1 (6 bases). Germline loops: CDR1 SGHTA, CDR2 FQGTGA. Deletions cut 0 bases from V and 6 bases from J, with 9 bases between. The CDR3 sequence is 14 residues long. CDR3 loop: CASSLTQGLNEQFF. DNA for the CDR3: TGTGCCAGCAGCTTAACCCAGGGGCTCAATGAGCAGTTCTTC.

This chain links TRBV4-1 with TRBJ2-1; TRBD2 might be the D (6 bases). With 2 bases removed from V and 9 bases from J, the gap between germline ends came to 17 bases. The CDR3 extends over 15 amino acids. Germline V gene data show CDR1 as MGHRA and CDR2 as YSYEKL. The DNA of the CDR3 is TGCGCCAGCAGCCAATCCCAGGAGGGGTACGGTGAGCAGTTCTTC. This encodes CASSQSQEGYGEQFF.

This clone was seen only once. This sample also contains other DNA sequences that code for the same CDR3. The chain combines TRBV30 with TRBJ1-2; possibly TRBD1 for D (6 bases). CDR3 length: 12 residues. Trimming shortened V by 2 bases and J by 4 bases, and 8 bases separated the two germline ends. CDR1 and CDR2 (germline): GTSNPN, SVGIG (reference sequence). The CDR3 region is CAWSRDIYGYTF. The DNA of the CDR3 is TGTGCCTGGAGTAGGGACATCTATGGCTACACCTTC.

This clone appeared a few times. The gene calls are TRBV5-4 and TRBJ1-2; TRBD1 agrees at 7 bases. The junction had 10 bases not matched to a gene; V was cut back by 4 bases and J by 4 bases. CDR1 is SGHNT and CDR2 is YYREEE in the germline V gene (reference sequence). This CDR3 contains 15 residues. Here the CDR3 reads CASSPDRLIFYGYTF. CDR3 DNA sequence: TGTGCCAGCAGCCCGGACAGGCTAATTTTCTATGGCTACACCTTC.

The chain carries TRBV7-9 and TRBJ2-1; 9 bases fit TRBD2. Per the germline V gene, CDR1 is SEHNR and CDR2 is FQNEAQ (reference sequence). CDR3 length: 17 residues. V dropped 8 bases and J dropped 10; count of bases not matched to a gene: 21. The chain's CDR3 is CASVRGRVLAGSWEQFF. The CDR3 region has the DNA TGTGCCAGCGTTAGGGGGCGCGTGCTAGCGGGATCATGGGAGCAGTTCTTC.

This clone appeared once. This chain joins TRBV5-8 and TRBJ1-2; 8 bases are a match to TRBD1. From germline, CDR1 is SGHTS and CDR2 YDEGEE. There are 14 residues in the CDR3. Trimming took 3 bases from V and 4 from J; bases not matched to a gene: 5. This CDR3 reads CASSSNRGGYGYTF. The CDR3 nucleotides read TGTGCCAGCAGCTCCAACAGGGGGGGCTATGGCTACACCTTC.

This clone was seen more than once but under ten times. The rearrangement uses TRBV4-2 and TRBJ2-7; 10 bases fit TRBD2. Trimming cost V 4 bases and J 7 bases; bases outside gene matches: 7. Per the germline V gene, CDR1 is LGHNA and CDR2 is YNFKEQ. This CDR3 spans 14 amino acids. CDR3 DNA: TGTGCCAGCAGCCCGTCTAGCGGGGGAGGAGAGCAGTACTTC. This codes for CASSPSSGGGEQYF.

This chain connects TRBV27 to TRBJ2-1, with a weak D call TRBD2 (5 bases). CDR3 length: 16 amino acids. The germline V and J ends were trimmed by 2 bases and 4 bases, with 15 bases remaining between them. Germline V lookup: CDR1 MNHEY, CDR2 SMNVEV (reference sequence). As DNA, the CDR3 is TGTGCCAGCAGTTTAGAGGGAGTACGGTGGTACAATGAGCAGTTCTTC. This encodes CASSLEGVRWYNEQFF.

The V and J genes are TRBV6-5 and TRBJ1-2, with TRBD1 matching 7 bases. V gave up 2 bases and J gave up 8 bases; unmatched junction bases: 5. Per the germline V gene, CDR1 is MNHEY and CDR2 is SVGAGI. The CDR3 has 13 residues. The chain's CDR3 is CASSYRGREGYTF. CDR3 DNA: TGTGCCAGCAGTTACAGGGGGCGCGAGGGCTACACCTTC.

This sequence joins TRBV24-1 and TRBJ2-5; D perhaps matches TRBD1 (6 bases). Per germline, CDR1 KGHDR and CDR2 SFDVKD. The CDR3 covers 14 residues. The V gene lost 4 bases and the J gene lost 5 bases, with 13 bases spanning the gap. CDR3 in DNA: TGTGCCACCAGTGACCCTGGGACAATCGAGACCCAGTACTTC. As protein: CATSDPGTIETQYF.

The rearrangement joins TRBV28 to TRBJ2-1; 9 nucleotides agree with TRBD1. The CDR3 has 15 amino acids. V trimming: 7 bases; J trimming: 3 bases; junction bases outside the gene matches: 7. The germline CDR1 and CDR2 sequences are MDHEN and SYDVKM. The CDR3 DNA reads TGTGCCAGCAAAGAACCGGGACAGGGCTACAATGAGCAGTTCTTC. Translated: CASKEPGQGYNEQFF.

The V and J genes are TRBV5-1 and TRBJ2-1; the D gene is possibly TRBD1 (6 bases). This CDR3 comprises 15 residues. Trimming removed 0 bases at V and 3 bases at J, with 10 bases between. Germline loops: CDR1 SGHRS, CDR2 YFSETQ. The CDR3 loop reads CASSLARGRYNEQFF. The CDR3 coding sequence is TGCGCCAGCAGCTTGGCCAGGGGCCGCTACAATGAGCAGTTCTTC.

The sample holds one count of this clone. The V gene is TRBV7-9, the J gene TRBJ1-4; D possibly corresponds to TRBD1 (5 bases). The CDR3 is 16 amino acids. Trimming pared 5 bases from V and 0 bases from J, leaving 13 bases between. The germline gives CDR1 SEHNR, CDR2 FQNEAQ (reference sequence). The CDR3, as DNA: TGTGCCAGCAGCCCCAATGGGGGGACAACTAATGAAAAACTGTTTTTT. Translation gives CASSPNGGTTNEKLFF.

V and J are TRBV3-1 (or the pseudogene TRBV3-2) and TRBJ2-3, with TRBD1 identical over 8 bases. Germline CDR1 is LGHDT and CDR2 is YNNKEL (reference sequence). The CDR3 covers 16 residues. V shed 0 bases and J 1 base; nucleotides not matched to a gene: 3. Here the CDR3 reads CASSQEGDRRTDTQYF. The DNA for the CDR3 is TGTGCCAGCAGCCAAGAGGGGGACAGGCGCACAGATACGCAGTATTTT.

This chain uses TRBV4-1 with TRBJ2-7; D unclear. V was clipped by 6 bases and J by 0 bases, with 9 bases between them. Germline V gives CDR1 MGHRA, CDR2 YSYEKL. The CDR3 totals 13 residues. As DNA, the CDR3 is TGCGCCAGCAGTCGCTCGGGCTCCTACGAGCAGTACTTC. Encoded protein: CASSRSGSYEQYF.

CDR3 sequence: CASSPLGRPRELFF. In DNA form, the CDR3 reads TGTGCCAGCAGTCCCCTCGGTCGCCCCAGGGAGCTGTTTTTT. V gene TRBV27 combines with J gene TRBJ2-2; D is unresolved. The germline V and J ends were trimmed by 5 bases and 9 bases, with 16 bases remaining between them. CDR1 and CDR2 from the germline V gene are MNHEY and SMNVEV (reference sequence). This CDR3 is 14 amino acids long.

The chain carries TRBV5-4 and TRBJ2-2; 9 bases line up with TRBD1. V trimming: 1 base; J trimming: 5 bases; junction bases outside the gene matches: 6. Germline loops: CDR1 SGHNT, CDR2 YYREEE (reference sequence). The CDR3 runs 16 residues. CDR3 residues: CASSLFGTGKTGELFF. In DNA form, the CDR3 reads TGTGCCAGCAGCTTGTTTGGGACAGGGAAGACCGGGGAGCTGTTTTTT. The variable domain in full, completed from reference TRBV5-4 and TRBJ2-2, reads ETGVTQSPTHLIKTRGQQVTLRCSSQSGHNTVSWYQQALGQGPQFIFQYYREEENGRGNFPPRFSGLQFPNYSSELNVNALELDDSALYLCASSLFGTGKTGELFFGEGSRLTVL.

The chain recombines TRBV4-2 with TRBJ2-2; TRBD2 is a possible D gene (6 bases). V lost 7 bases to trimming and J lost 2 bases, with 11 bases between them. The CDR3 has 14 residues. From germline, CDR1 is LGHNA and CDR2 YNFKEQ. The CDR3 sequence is CASNAGLNTGELFF. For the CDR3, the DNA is TGTGCCAGCAACGCGGGGCTTAACACCGGGGAGCTGTTTTTT.

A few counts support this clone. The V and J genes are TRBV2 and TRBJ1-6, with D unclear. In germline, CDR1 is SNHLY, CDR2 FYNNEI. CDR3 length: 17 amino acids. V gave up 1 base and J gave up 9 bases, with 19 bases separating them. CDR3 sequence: CASSEGPPWSFGSPLHF. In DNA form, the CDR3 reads TGTGCCAGCAGTGAAGGTCCGCCATGGAGTTTCGGTTCACCCCTCCACTTT.

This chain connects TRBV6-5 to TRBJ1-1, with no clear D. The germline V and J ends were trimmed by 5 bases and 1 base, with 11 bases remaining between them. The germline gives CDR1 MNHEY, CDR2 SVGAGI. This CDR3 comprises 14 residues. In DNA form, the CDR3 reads TGTGCCAGCAGTAAATCCCCGGGGAACACTGAAGCTTTCTTT. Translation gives CASSKSPGNTEAFF.